Given below is one T cell receptor (beta chain) in context. Per germline, CDR1 SGHNT and CDR2 YENEEA. The CDR3 is 15 residues long. With 6 bases clipped from V and 0 bases from J, the junction kept 2 bases outside the gene matches. Original analysis: Counts of nucleated cells, estimated from reference gene primer amplification, were obtained. TCRdb keeps only in-frame clones here, not all; method: immunoSEQ multiplex PCR. V, J and clone size derive from that table, while D and trimming were established from the DNA sequence. This table has 140,000 or so clones, around 80% appearing once. This entry belongs to a study of blood T cell repertoires in COVID-19. Overall study: Acute-phase and convalescent COVID-19 samples originated in the United States, Italy and Spain. In each case, the material was cDNA or gDNA derived from T cells, B-cell-depleted T cells, or PBMCs.

The sequence was obtained from a man between 60 and 75 years old with active or convalescent COVID-19. This chain uses TRBV11-3 with TRBJ2-6; 7 bases fit TRBD1. The sequenced material came from peripheral blood. CDR3 amino acids: CASRSGGSGANVLTF. The CDR3 nucleotides are TGTGCCAGCAGATCAGGGGGCTCTGGGGCCAACGTCCTGACTTTC. The entire variable domain, with the rest obtained from reference TRBV11-3 and TRBJ2-6, is as follows: EAGVVQSPRYKIIEKKQPVAFWCNPISGHNTLYWYLQNLGQGPELLIRYENEEAVDDSQLPKDRFSAERLKGVDSTLKIQPAELGDSAVYLCASRSGGSGANVLTFGAGSRLTVL.